Presented here are 15 T cell receptor beta chains from one specimen sequenced in a study of T cell responses to AZD1222 COVID-19 vaccine. Only in-frame clones appear in the TCRdb table, and some are missing; sequencing was by immunoSEQ multiplex PCR. The data contain about 97,000 clones, 80% to 85% of them seen just once; the ten biggest clones take up approximately 15%. Sequencing used peripheral blood, obtained on day 0 of AZD1222 vaccination. These receptors came from an adult in good health.

The J gene is TRBJ2-1, the V gene TRBV12-3 or TRBV12-4; D uncertain. Trimming shortened V by 3 bases and J by 8 bases, and 11 bases separated the two germline ends. The CDR3 is made up of 13 amino acids. The DNA of the CDR3 is TGTGCCAGCAGTTTCTTGAGAATGGATGAGCAGTTCTTC. Protein sequence: CASSFLRMDEQFF.

The CDR3 DNA reads as TGTGCCAGTAGTCCGGGACAAATGATCTATGGCTACACCTTC. Protein: CASSPGQMIYGYTF. The rearrangement links TRBV19 to TRBJ1-2, with D possibly matching TRBD1 (6 bases). Germline lookup yields CDR1 LNHDA and CDR2 SQIVND (reference sequence). V gave up 5 bases and J gave up 4 bases, with 14 bases separating them. This CDR3 spans 14 amino acids.

This chain connects TRBV29-1 to TRBJ1-4, with no clear D. Trimming took 4 bases from V and 2 from J, leaving 11 bases between them. Germline lookup yields CDR1 SQVTM and CDR2 ANQGSEA. The CDR3 totals 14 residues. The DNA of the CDR3 is TGCAGCGTTGCCCGGGGTAGCACTAATGAAAAACTGTTTTTT. Protein sequence: CSVARGSTNEKLFF.

The chain's CDR3 is CASSNRDAHYGYTF. DNA for the CDR3: TGTGCCAGCAGCAACAGGGATGCTCACTATGGCTACACCTTC. The V gene is TRBV2, the J gene TRBJ1-2; weak D call: TRBD1 (6 bases). The V gene's germline CDR1 is SNHLY and CDR2 FYNNEI. The CDR3 has 14 amino acids. Trimming took 6 bases from V and 3 from J, leaving 14 bases between them.

This chain links TRBV7-8 with TRBJ1-2, with 8 bases that match TRBD1. This CDR3 comprises 13 residues. V lost 5 bases and J lost 8; bases outside the gene matches: 7. Germline V gene sequence: CDR1 SGHVS, CDR2 FQNEAQ. CDR3 coding DNA: TGTGCCAGCAGCGCGACAGGGGTTGGCGGCTACACCTTC. Protein product: CASSATGVGGYTF.

V is TRBV9 and J is TRBJ2-2; 8 nucleotides line up with TRBD2. The germline CDR1 and CDR2 sequences are SGDLS and YYNGEE. The trim removed 3 bases at V and 1 base at J, leaving 17 bases unmatched. The CDR3 has 20 amino acids. The CDR3 sequence: CASSAQGGGRPLKNTGELFF. In nucleotides, the CDR3 is TGTGCCAGCAGCGCCCAAGGAGGCGGGAGGCCACTCAAGAACACCGGGGAGCTGTTTTTT.

CDR3 DNA sequence: TGTGCCAGCAGTGAGAGGGGTGAACACACCATATATTTT. Its protein is CASSERGEHTIYF. The J gene is TRBJ1-3, the V gene TRBV6-1, with a possible D match to TRBD1 (5 bases). Between the trimmed V and J ends, which lost 3 bases and 8 bases, there was a span of 11 bases. CDR1 MNHNS and CDR2 SASEGT come from the germline V gene. The CDR3 loop spans 13 amino acids.

The chain links TRBV10-3 to TRBJ2-3, with 9 bases identical to TRBD2. The CDR3 totals 14 residues. After removal of 4 bases from V and 6 bases from J, the junction contained 5 bases not matched to a gene. Germline CDR1 and CDR2: ENHRY and SYGVKD. CDR3 in amino acids: CAISGSGSMDTQYF. The CDR3 DNA is TGTGCCATCAGTGGTAGCGGGAGTATGGATACGCAGTATTTT.

V is TRBV6-1 and J is TRBJ1-5; D gene ambiguous. Germline CDR1 is MNHNS and CDR2 is SASEGT. The CDR3 loop spans 14 amino acids. V dropped 2 bases and J dropped 4 bases, with 9 bases sitting between them. The CDR3 spells CASSENGDNQPQHF. The CDR3 nucleotides read TGTGCCAGCAGTGAAAATGGGGATAATCAGCCCCAGCATTTT.

By its share, this clone is medium-sized. The chain has TRBV2 and TRBJ1-2; 8 bases align to TRBD1. This CDR3 is 12 amino acids long. CDR1 and CDR2 (germline): SNHLY, FYNNEI. J gave up 2 bases and V 8 bases, and 1 base lay outside the gene matches. CDR3 DNA: TGTGCCAGCGGACAGGGCAACTATGGCTACACCTTC. Residues: CASGQGNYGYTF.

The chain employs TRBV18 and TRBJ1-5; 7 nucleotides match TRBD1. The trim removed 4 bases at V and 3 bases at J, leaving 6 bases unmatched. CDR1 and CDR2 from the germline V gene are KGHSH and LQKENI. The CDR3 runs to 15 residues. The CDR3, as DNA: TGTGCCAGCTCACTTACGACAGGGATCAATCAGCCCCAGCATTTT. Translating it yields CASSLTTGINQPQHF.

The chain employs TRBV7-2 and TRBJ1-3, with TRBD1 as a possible D gene (5 bases). The CDR3 has 15 residues. The ends were cut back, 5 bases at V and 4 bases at J, with 15 bases in the middle. Germline V gene sequence: CDR1 SGHTA, CDR2 FQGNSA. CDR3 amino acids: CASSQEAGRGNTIYF. CDR3 sequence (DNA): TGTGCCAGCAGCCAAGAGGCAGGGAGGGGAAACACCATATATTTT.

The CDR3 reads CASGRTGGTVYGYTF. For the CDR3, the DNA is TGTGCCAGCGGACGGACAGGGGGAACAGTCTATGGCTACACCTTC. V gene TRBV28 combines with J gene TRBJ1-2; 10 bases line up with TRBD1. Trimming took 8 bases from V and 4 from J; bases not matched to a gene: 10. There are 15 residues in the CDR3. Germline V gene sequence: CDR1 MDHEN, CDR2 SYDVKM.

The chain employs TRBV6-5 and TRBJ1-4; no firm D call. V dropped 0 bases and J dropped 5 bases, with 7 bases sitting between them. CDR1 and CDR2 from the germline V gene are MNHEY and SVGAGI. The CDR3 spans 14 residues. The CDR3 DNA follows: TGTGCCAGCAGTTACTCCTCAGTGAATGAAAAACTGTTTTTT. Protein: CASSYSSVNEKLFF.

The rearrangement joins TRBV18 to TRBJ2-1; TRBD2 aligns across 9 bases. This CDR3 is 16 amino acids long. V trimming: 0 bases; J trimming: 8 bases; junction bases outside the gene matches: 8. The V gene's germline CDR1 is KGHSH and CDR2 LQKENI. This CDR3 reads CASSPPSRGGIDEQFF. The CDR3 coding sequence is TGTGCCAGCTCACCACCGTCGCGGGGGGGCATCGATGAGCAGTTCTTC.